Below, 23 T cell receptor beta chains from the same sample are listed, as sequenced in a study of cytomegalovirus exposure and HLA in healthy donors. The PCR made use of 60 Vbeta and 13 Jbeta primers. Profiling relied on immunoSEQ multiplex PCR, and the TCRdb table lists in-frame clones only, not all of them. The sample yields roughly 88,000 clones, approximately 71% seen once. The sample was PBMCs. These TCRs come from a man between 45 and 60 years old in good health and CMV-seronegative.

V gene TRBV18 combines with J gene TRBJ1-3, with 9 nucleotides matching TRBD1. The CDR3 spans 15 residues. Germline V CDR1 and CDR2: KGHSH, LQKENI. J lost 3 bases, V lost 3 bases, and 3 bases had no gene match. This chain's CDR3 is CASSPRTGDGNTIYF. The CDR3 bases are TGTGCCAGCTCACCCCGGACAGGGGATGGAAACACCATATATTTT.

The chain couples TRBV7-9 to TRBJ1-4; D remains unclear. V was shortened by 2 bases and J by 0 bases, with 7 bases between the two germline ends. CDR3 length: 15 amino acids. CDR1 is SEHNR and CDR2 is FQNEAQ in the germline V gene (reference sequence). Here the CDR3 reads CASSLYFATNEKLFF. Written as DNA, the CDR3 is TGTGCCAGCAGCTTATATTTTGCAACTAATGAAAAACTGTTTTTT.

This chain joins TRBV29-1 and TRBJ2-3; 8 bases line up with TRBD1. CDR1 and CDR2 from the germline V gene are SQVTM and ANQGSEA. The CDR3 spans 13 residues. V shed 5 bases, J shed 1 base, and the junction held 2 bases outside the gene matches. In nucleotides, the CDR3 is TGCAGCGTTTCGGACAGGGGCACAGATACGCAGTATTTT. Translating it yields CSVSDRGTDTQYF.

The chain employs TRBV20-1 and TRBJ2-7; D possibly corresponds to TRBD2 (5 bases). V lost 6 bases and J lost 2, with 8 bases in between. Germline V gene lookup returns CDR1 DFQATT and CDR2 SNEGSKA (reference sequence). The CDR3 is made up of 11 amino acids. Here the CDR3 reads CSAGETYEQYF. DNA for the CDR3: TGCAGTGCCGGGGAAACCTACGAGCAGTACTTC.

CDR3 amino acids: CASSPYDDNQYEQYF. CDR3 sequence (DNA): TGCGCCAGCAGCCCCTATGACGACAATCAATACGAGCAGTACTTC. V gene TRBV5-1 combines with J gene TRBJ2-7; no reliable D call. The CDR3 runs to 15 residues. Per the germline V gene, CDR1 is SGHRS and CDR2 is YFSETQ. V shed 4 bases and J shed 4 bases, with 18 bases lying between them.

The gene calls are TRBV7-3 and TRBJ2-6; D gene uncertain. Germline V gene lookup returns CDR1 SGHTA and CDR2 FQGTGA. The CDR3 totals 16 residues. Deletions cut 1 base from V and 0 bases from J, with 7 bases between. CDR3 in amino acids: CASSLIASSGANVLTF. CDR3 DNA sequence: TGTGCCAGCAGCTTAATCGCTAGCTCTGGGGCCAACGTCCTGACTTTC.

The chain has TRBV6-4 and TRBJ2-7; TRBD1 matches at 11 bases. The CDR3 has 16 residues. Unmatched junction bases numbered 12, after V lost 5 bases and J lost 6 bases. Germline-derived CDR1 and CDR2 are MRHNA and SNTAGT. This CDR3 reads CASSSEWDRGTSEQYV. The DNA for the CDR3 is TGTGCCAGCAGTTCCGAATGGGACAGGGGGACCTCCGAGCAGTACGTC.

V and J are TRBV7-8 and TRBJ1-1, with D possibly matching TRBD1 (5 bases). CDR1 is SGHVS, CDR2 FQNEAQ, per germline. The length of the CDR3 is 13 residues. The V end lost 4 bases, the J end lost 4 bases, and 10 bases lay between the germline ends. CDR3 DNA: TGTGCCAGCAGCTCAGGGTTAAGCACTGAAGCTTTCTTT. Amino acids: CASSSGLSTEAFF.

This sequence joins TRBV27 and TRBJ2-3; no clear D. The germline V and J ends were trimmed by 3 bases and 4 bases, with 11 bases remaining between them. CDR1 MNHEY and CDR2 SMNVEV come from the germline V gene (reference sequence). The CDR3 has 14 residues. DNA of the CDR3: TGTGCCAGCAGTTTGCGGCGAATCGCAGATACGCAGTATTTT. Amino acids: CASSLRRIADTQYF.

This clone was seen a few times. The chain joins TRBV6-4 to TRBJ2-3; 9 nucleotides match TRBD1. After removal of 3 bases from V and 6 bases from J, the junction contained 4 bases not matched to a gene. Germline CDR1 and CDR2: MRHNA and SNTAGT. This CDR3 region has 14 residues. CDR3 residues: CASSEGTGSDTQYF. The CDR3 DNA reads TGTGCCAGCAGTGAAGGGACAGGGTCCGATACGCAGTATTTT.

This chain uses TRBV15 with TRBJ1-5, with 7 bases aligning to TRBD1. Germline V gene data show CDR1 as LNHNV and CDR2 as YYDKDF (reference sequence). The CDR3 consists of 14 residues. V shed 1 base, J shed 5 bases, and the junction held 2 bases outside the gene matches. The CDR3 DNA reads TGTGCCACCAGCAGAGGACAGGGACATCAGCCCCAGCATTTT. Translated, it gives CATSRGQGHQPQHF. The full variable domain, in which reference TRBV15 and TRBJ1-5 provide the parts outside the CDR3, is DAMVIQNPRYQVTQFGKPVTLSCSQTLNHNVMYWYQQKSSQAPKLLFHYYDKDFNNEADTPDNFQSRRPNTSFCFLDIRSPGLGDTAMYLCATSRGQGHQPQHFGDGTRLSIL.

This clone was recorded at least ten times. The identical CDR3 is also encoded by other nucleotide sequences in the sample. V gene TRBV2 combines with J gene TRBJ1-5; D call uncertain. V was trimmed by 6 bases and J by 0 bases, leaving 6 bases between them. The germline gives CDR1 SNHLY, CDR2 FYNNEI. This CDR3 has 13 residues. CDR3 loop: CASRRDSNQPQHF. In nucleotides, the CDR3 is TGTGCCAGCAGAAGAGATAGCAATCAGCCCCAGCATTTT. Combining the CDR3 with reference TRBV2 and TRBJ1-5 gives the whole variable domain EPEVTQTPSHQVTQMGQEVILRCVPISNHLYFYWYRQILGQKVEFLVSFYNNEISEKSEIFDDQFSVERPDGSNFTLKIRSTKLEDSAMYFCASRRDSNQPQHFGDGTRLSIL.

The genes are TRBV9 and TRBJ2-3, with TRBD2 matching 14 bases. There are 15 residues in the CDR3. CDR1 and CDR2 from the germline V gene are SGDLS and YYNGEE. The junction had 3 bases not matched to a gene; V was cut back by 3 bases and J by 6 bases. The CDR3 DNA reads TGTGCCAGCAGCGGGGGACTAGCGGGAGTGGATACGCAGTATTTT. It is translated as CASSGGLAGVDTQYF.

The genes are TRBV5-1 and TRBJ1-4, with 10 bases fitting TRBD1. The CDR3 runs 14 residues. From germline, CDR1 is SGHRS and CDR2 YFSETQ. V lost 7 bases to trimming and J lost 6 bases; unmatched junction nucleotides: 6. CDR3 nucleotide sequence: TGCGCCAGCCGACAGGGGACAGGGGATGAAAAACTGTTTTTT. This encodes CASRQGTGDEKLFF.

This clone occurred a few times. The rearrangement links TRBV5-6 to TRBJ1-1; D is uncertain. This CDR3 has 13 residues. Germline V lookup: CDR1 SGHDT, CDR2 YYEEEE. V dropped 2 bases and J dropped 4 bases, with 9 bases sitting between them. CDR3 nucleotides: TGTGCCAGCAGCTTAGGCGAGGGCACTGAAGCTTTCTTT. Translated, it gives CASSLGEGTEAFF. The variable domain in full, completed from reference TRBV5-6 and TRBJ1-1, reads DAGVTQSPTHLIKTRGQQVTLRCSPKSGHDTVSWYQQALGQGPQFIFQYYEEEERQRGNFPDRFSGHQFPNYSSELNVNALLLGDSALYLCASSLGEGTEAFFGQGTRLTVV.

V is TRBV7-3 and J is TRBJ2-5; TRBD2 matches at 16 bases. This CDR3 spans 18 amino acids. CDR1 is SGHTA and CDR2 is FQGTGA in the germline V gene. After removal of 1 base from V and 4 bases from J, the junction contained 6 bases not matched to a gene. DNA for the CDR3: TGTGCCAGCAGCTTAATTGGGACTAGCGGGAGGGCCGGAGAGACCCAGTACTTC. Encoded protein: CASSLIGTSGRAGETQYF.

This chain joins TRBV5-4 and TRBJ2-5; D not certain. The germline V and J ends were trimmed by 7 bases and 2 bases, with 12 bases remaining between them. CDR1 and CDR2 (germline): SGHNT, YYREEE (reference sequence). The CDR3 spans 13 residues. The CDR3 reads CASGDGSQETQYF. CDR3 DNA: TGTGCCAGCGGAGACGGGTCTCAAGAGACCCAGTACTTC.

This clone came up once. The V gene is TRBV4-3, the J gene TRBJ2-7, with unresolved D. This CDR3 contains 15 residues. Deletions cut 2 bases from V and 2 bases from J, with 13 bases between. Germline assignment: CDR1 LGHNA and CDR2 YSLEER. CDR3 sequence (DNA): TGCGCCAGCAGCCAACGAATTGAGAGAACCTACGAGCAGTACTTC. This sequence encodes CASSQRIERTYEQYF.

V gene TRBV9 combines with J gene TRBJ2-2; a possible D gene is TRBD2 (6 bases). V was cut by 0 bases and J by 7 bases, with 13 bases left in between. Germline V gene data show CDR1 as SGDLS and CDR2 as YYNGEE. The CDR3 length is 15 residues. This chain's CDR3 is CASSVASPGVGELFF. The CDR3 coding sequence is TGTGCCAGCAGCGTAGCCTCTCCGGGGGTCGGGGAGCTGTTTTTT.

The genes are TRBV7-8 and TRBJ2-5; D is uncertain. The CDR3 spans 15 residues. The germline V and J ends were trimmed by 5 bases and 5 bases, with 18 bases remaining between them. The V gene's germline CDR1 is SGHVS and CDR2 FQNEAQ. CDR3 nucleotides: TGTGCCAGCAGCCCCGCCCGGCGGCTATCGGAGACCCAGTACTTC. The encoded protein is CASSPARRLSETQYF.

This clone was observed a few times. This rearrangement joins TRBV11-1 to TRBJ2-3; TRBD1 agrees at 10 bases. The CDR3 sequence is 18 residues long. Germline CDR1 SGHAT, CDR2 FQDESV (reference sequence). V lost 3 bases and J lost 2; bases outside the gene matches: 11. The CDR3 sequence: CASSFLPAGTGDTDTQYF. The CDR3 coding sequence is TGTGCCAGCAGCTTCCTCCCCGCCGGGACAGGGGACACAGATACGCAGTATTTT. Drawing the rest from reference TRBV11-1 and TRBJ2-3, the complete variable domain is EAEVAQSPRYKITEKSQAVAFWCDPISGHATLYWYRQILGQGPELLVQFQDESVVDDSQLPKDRFSAERLKGVDSTLKIQPAELGDSAMYLCASSFLPAGTGDTDTQYFGPGTRLTVL.

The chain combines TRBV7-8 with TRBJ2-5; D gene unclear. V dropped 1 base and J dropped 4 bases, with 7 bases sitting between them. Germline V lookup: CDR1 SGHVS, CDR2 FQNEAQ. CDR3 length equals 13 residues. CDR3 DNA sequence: TGTGCCAGCAGCTTAGGTGCGGTAGAGACCCAGTACTTC. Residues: CASSLGAVETQYF.

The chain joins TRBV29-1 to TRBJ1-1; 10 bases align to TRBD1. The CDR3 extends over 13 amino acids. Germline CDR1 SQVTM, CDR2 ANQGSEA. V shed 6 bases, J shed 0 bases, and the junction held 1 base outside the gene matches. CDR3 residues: CSVGQGLNTEAFF. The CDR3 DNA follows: TGCAGCGTGGGACAGGGGCTGAACACTGAAGCTTTCTTT.